One sample yielded the 16 T cell receptor beta chains listed below, sequenced in a study of cytomegalovirus exposure and HLA in healthy donors. Use of 60 Vbeta and 13 Jbeta primers characterized the PCR. Only in-frame clones appear in the TCRdb table, and some are missing; sequencing was by immunoSEQ multiplex PCR. This table has around 200,000 clones, 75% to 85% appearing once. The specimen was PBMCs. The receptors shown here come from a boy younger than 18 in good health and CMV-seronegative.

The CDR3 loop reads CASAGLAWETQYF. Written as DNA, the CDR3 is TGTGCCAGCGCGGGACTAGCCTGGGAGACCCAGTACTTC. The J gene is TRBJ2-5, the V gene TRBV25-1; TRBD2 aligns across 9 bases. The CDR3 covers 13 residues. The junction had 6 bases not matched to a gene; V was cut back by 8 bases and J by 5 bases. CDR1 is MGHDK, CDR2 SYGVNS, per germline.

The chain employs TRBV7-2 and TRBJ2-7; tentatively, D is TRBD1 (5 bases). Per the germline V gene, CDR1 is SGHTA and CDR2 is FQGNSA. The CDR3 consists of 13 residues. V was trimmed by 3 bases and J by 12 bases, leaving 18 bases between them. The CDR3 region is CASSFRNIQGMYF. The CDR3 DNA follows: TGTGCCAGCAGCTTCCGAAATATCCAGGGAATGTACTTC.

The rearrangement uses TRBV11-2 and TRBJ1-3, with D unclear. V shed 4 bases and J shed 0 bases, with 13 bases lying between them. This CDR3 region has 16 residues. The germline V gene has CDR1 SGHAT and CDR2 FQNNGV. Here the CDR3 DNA reads TGTGCCAGCAGCTCAGCGGGCCGCATCTCTGGAAACACCATATATTTT. It is translated as CASSSAGRISGNTIYF. The whole variable domain, filled in from reference TRBV11-2 and TRBJ1-3, reads EAGVAQSPRYKIIEKRQSVAFWCNPISGHATLYWYQQILGQGPKLLIQFQNNGVVDDSQLPKDRFSAERLKGVDSTLKIQPAKLEDSAVYLCASSSAGRISGNTIYFGEGSWLTVV.

J is TRBJ2-2 and V is TRBV6-5; 10 nucleotides align to TRBD2. Germline V gene data show CDR1 as MNHEY and CDR2 as SVGAGI. With 4 bases clipped from V and 6 bases from J, the junction kept 2 bases outside the gene matches. This CDR3 comprises 14 residues. The CDR3 bases are TGTGCCAGCAGTTTTCTAGCGGGGGCCGGGGAGCTGTTTTTT. This translates into CASSFLAGAGELFF.

The chain employs TRBV7-9 and TRBJ1-6; D is ambiguous. The length of the CDR3 is 13 residues. The germline V and J ends were trimmed by 3 bases and 9 bases, with 9 bases remaining between them. Germline V gene lookup returns CDR1 SEHNR and CDR2 FQNEAQ (reference sequence). CDR3 sequence: CASSLENVSPLHF. CDR3 nucleotides: TGTGCCAGCAGCTTGGAGAACGTTTCACCCCTCCACTTT.

The chain combines TRBV5-1 with TRBJ1-1; D unclear. V lost 4 bases, J lost 1 base, and 11 bases lay in between. The CDR3 consists of 14 residues. The germline V gene encodes CDR1 SGHRS and CDR2 YFSETQ. Here the CDR3 reads CASSRELSNTEAFF. The CDR3 DNA sequence: TGCGCCAGCAGCCGCGAACTCTCGAACACTGAAGCTTTCTTT.

This clone was observed a single time. CDR3: CASSAGTIPLQETQYF. The CDR3 DNA reads TGTGCCAGTAGTGCGGGAACGATCCCCCTCCAAGAGACCCAGTACTTC. The chain is built from TRBV19 and TRBJ2-5; D perhaps matches TRBD2 (6 bases). Germline CDR1 is LNHDA and CDR2 is SQIVND (reference sequence). The CDR3 covers 16 residues. Trimming stripped 5 bases from V and 1 base from J, with 17 bases between.

As DNA, the CDR3 is TGTGCCAGTAGTATTCTAGGGAACACTGAAGCTTTCTTT. The encoded protein is CASSILGNTEAFF. V and J are TRBV19 and TRBJ1-1; D ambiguous. The ends were cut back, 3 bases at V and 1 base at J, with 6 bases in the middle. Germline assignment: CDR1 LNHDA and CDR2 SQIVND (reference sequence). This CDR3 has 13 amino acids.

This clone appeared a few times. The V call is TRBV30, the J call TRBJ1-2; D may be TRBD1 (5 bases). CDR1 and CDR2 from the germline V gene are GTSNPN and SVGIG (reference sequence). Trimming left V 2 bases short and J 10 bases short, with 17 bases between. The CDR3 sequence is 13 residues long. CDR3 DNA: TGTGCCTGGAGTAGAGGGACTGCCGCAGACTACACCTTC. Amino acids: CAWSRGTAADYTF.

The rearrangement links TRBV15 to TRBJ2-2, with 7 bases fitting TRBD1. This CDR3 has 15 residues. CDR1 and CDR2 from the germline V gene are LNHNV and YYDKDF (reference sequence). The V and J ends lost 5 bases and 4 bases, in that order; junction bases with no gene match: 7. The CDR3 sequence is CATSRRQGGTGELFF. Here the CDR3 DNA reads TGTGCCACCAGCCGTAGACAGGGCGGCACCGGGGAGCTGTTTTTT.

On this clone itself: Sequence at one end of the junction differs from germline and may be a read error. The CDR3 sequence is CASSLAQGAGGANVLAF. The CDR3 bases are TGTGCCAGCAGCTTAGCACAGGGGGCTGGTGGGGCCAACGTCCTGGCTTTC. The chain couples TRBV7-6 to TRBJ2-6; 9 positions match TRBD1. The CDR3 consists of 17 residues. Looked up from germline, CDR1 is SGHVS and CDR2 is FNYEAQ.

CDR3 in DNA: TGTGCCAGCTCACCCGATAGGACAGGGCAGCCCCAGCATTTT. It codes for CASSPDRTGQPQHF. This sequence joins TRBV18 and TRBJ1-5; 8 bases fit TRBD1. This CDR3 region has 14 residues. Germline loops: CDR1 KGHSH, CDR2 LQKENI. V was clipped by 3 bases and J by 7 bases; unmatched bases: 5.

The rearrangement joins TRBV9 to TRBJ1-1; 9 bases match TRBD1. Germline loops: CDR1 SGDLS, CDR2 YYNGEE. J was trimmed by 1 base and V by 4 bases; bases with no gene match: 11. The CDR3 covers 17 residues. The CDR3 DNA sequence: TGTGCCAGCAGCCCGGGGAGGGGGACAGGGTCGAACACTGAAGCTTTCTTT. Its translation: CASSPGRGTGSNTEAFF. Full variable domain (missing parts from reference TRBV9 and TRBJ1-1): DSGVTQTPKHLITATGQRVTLRCSPRSGDLSVYWYQQSLDQGLQFLIQYYNGEERAKGNILERFSAQQFPDLHSELNLSSLELGDSALYFCASSPGRGTGSNTEAFFGQGTRLTVV.

This clone was found once. The chain recombines TRBV6-1 with TRBJ1-1; D not resolved. CDR1 MNHNS and CDR2 SASEGT come from the germline V gene. Trimming shortened V by 6 bases and J by 5 bases, and 13 bases separated the two germline ends. CDR3 length: 13 amino acids. The CDR3 region is CASSSPTLTEAFF. The CDR3 DNA reads as TGTGCCAGCAGCTCCCCGACTCTAACTGAAGCTTTCTTT.

The chain employs TRBV7-3 and TRBJ2-3; 11 nucleotides agree with TRBD2. The germline CDR1 and CDR2 sequences are SGHTA and FQGTGA. The CDR3 length is 16 residues. The V gene end was trimmed by 5 bases and the J gene end by 2 bases; junction bases not matched to a gene: 6. CDR3 protein: CASSPGTSGLTDTQYF. CDR3 nucleotide sequence: TGTGCCAGCAGCCCAGGGACTAGCGGCCTCACAGATACGCAGTATTTT.

V is TRBV11-3 and J is TRBJ2-1; D gene uncertain. Germline V CDR1 and CDR2: SGHNT, YENEEA. The CDR3 runs 12 residues. V lost 3 bases, J lost 10 bases, and 10 bases lay in between. CDR3 region: CASSLRHGEQFF. The CDR3 nucleotides are TGTGCCAGCAGCTTGAGACATGGCGAGCAGTTCTTC.